The present T cell receptor beta chain was sequenced within a study of response to subunit inactivated influenza vaccine. This CDR3 contains 13 residues. Trimming stripped 3 bases from V and 4 bases from J, with 10 bases between. TCRdb recomputed calls from the RT-PCR reads with MiXCR, one row per CDR3 protein. The sample has some 480,000 distinct CDR3 sequences; approximately 11% are singletons. As to this clonotype: The antigen is not known.

Study-wide results and limits: The authors proposed limited new T cell recruitment per seasonal influenza vaccination.

This clonotype was sampled from a man aged 50-60 years who received an inactivated influenza vaccine. Source: PBMCs from blood, taken 35 to 45 days after vaccination. The rearrangement joins TRBV12-3 or TRBV12-4 to TRBJ2-7; weak D call: TRBD1 (6 bases). The CDR3 reads CASSLRGYYEQYF. Written as DNA, the CDR3 is TGTGCCAGCAGTTTGAGGGGGTATTACGAGCAGTACTTC.